These 27 T cell receptor beta chains were all obtained from the same sample, sequenced in a study of T cell responses to AZD1222 COVID-19 vaccine. Sequenced by immunoSEQ multiplex PCR; TCRdb stores in-frame clones only, minus some. The sample gives about 120,000 clones, about 91% of which show up once; approximately 6.5% is in the top ten. The sequenced sample was peripheral blood, obtained 28 days after the second AZD1222 dose. The origin of the receptors is an adult who received the AZD1222 COVID-19 vaccine.

This clone was recorded once. This chain connects TRBV7-3 to TRBJ2-1; a possible D gene is TRBD1 (5 bases). CDR1 is SGHTA and CDR2 is FQGTGA in the germline V gene. V was trimmed by 2 bases and J by 0 bases, leaving 11 bases between them. The CDR3 sequence is 16 residues long. CDR3: CASSLDGHSSYNEQFF. Written as DNA, the CDR3 is TGTGCCAGCAGCTTAGATGGACACTCCTCCTACAATGAGCAGTTCTTC.

This clone came up once. The J gene is TRBJ2-5, the V gene TRBV15; 14 bases align to TRBD2. V was clipped by 0 bases and J by 4 bases; unmatched bases: 10. Germline V CDR1 and CDR2: LNHNV, YYDKDF (reference sequence). The CDR3 totals 19 residues. The CDR3 here is CATSRDSRTSGGRRETQYF. DNA of the CDR3: TGTGCCACCAGCAGAGATTCCCGGACTAGCGGGGGGAGGCGAGAGACCCAGTACTTC.

The CDR3 DNA reads as TGTGCCAGCAGCTTGGGGGAGGGTGAACTAGCCAAAAACATTCAGTACTTC. It yields the protein CASSLGEGELAKNIQYF. J is TRBJ2-4 and V is TRBV5-4; 7 nucleotides align to TRBD2. The junction had 6 bases not matched to a gene; V was cut back by 0 bases and J by 0 bases. The germline CDR1 and CDR2 sequences are SGHNT and YYREEE (reference sequence). CDR3 length equals 17 residues.

This chain joins TRBV4-3 and TRBJ2-1, with TRBD1 matching 9 bases. The CDR3 is 17 residues long. With V trimmed by 0 bases and J by 3 bases, 6 bases remained unmatched. Germline assignment: CDR1 LGHNA and CDR2 YSLEER. CDR3 DNA sequence: TGCGCCAGCAGCCAAGATCTCGGGGACAGGGTCTACAATGAGCAGTTCTTC. Translating gives CASSQDLGDRVYNEQFF.

V usage is TRBV28 and J usage is TRBJ1-1; 9 bases line up with TRBD1. J was trimmed by 1 base and V by 3 bases; bases with no gene match: 6. The CDR3 is 16 amino acids. CDR1 and CDR2 from the germline V gene are MDHEN and SYDVKM. As DNA, the CDR3 is TGTGCCAGCAGTTTTGGGCTGGGACAGGGGAACACTGAAGCTTTCTTT. It yields the protein CASSFGLGQGNTEAFF. Based on the CDR3 plus reference TRBV28 and TRBJ1-1, the full variable domain is DVKVTQSSRYLVKRTGEKVFLECVQDMDHENMFWYRQDPGLGLRLIYFSYDVKMKEKGDIPEGYSVSREKKERFSLILESASTNQTSMYLCASSFGLGQGNTEAFFGQGTRLTVV.

V is TRBV19 and J is TRBJ1-6; D not resolved. CDR3 length equals 14 residues. From germline, CDR1 is LNHDA and CDR2 SQIVND (reference sequence). V gave up 5 bases and J gave up 4 bases, with 9 bases separating them. The CDR3 here is CASSDGPYNSPLHF. The CDR3 DNA follows: TGTGCCAGTAGTGACGGCCCTTATAATTCACCCCTCCACTTT.

The genes are TRBV28 and TRBJ2-7, with D perhaps matching TRBD2 (6 bases). The CDR3 contains 15 residues. V lost 5 bases, J lost 1 base, and 15 bases lay in between. Germline CDR1 reads MDHEN; CDR2 reads SYDVKM. CDR3 in amino acids: CASSPLGGPSYEQYF. The DNA for the CDR3 is TGTGCCAGCAGTCCTTTAGGAGGGCCTTCCTACGAGCAGTACTTC.

This clone has a handful of counts. The chain recombines TRBV27 with TRBJ1-1; 9 nucleotides agree with TRBD1. Germline V CDR1 and CDR2: MNHEY, SMNVEV (reference sequence). Trimming at V came to 5 bases and at J to 0 bases, leaving 7 bases not matched to a gene. The CDR3 length is 16 residues. CDR3 in amino acids: CASSPTGGELNTEAFF. The CDR3, as DNA: TGTGCCAGCAGTCCAACAGGGGGCGAGTTGAACACTGAAGCTTTCTTT.

V is TRBV7-6 and J is TRBJ2-3; 9 bases match TRBD2. This CDR3 has 15 amino acids. CDR1 is SGHVS and CDR2 is FNYEAQ in the germline V gene. V lost 5 bases and J lost 4; bases outside the gene matches: 7. The DNA of the CDR3 is TGTGCCAGCAGCGGATCTAGCGGGGAGGCAGATACGCAGTATTTT. Translated, it gives CASSGSSGEADTQYF.

This chain joins TRBV2 and TRBJ2-7; 8 positions match TRBD1. The V segment lost 6 bases and the J segment 5 bases; nucleotides outside the gene matches: 6. There are 13 residues in the CDR3. Germline V gene sequence: CDR1 SNHLY, CDR2 FYNNEI. The CDR3 DNA reads as TGTGCCAGCAGGCGACAGGGGATCGACGAGCAGTACTTC. It specifies CASRRQGIDEQYF.

The V call is TRBV6-2 or TRBV6-3, the J call TRBJ1-2; D gene unclear. Germline loops: CDR1 MNHEY, CDR2 SVGEGT. V was cut by 6 bases and J by 8 bases, with 13 bases left in between. CDR3 size: 12 residues. The CDR3 spells CASSLLGSGYTF. The CDR3 coding sequence is TGTGCCAGCAGCCTCCTAGGGAGCGGCTACACCTTC.

The J gene is TRBJ2-7, the V gene TRBV4-1; 7 bases line up with TRBD2. Germline V gene sequence: CDR1 MGHRA, CDR2 YSYEKL. V shed 0 bases, J shed 4 bases, and the junction held 6 bases outside the gene matches. This CDR3 is 15 amino acids long. CDR3 nucleotide sequence: TGCGCCAGCAGCCAAGAGATCCTAGCGGCATACGAGCAGTACTTC. This gives the protein CASSQEILAAYEQYF.

The chain carries TRBV10-3 and TRBJ1-5, with TRBD1 identical over 8 bases. This CDR3 comprises 17 residues. From germline, CDR1 is ENHRY and CDR2 SYGVKD. The trim removed 0 bases at V and 0 bases at J, leaving 4 bases unmatched. CDR3 sequence (DNA): TGTGCCATCAGTGAGTCGTACGGGACAGGTAGCAATCAGCCCCAGCATTTT. Its protein product is CAISESYGTGSNQPQHF.

The rearrangement links TRBV3-1 (or the pseudogene TRBV3-2) to TRBJ2-5; possibly TRBD1 for D (6 bases). The CDR3 is 14 amino acids. V lost 1 base to trimming and J lost 5 bases, with 11 bases between them. CDR1 is LGHDT and CDR2 is YNNKEL in the germline V gene (reference sequence). The CDR3 nucleotides read TGTGCCAGCAGCCAAGGTGGGGGCGCGGAGACCCAGTACTTC. The encoded protein is CASSQGGGAETQYF.

This clone appeared a single time. This chain connects TRBV7-9 to TRBJ2-1; 7 bases fit TRBD1. This CDR3 is built from 15 residues. Germline trimming cut 5 bases from V and 2 bases from J; bases unmatched to any gene: 6. Germline values: CDR1 SEHNR, CDR2 FQNEAQ (reference sequence). The CDR3 loop reads CASSPGQSPYNEQFF. CDR3 DNA: TGTGCCAGCAGCCCGGGACAGAGTCCCTACAATGAGCAGTTCTTC.

The J gene is TRBJ2-1, the V gene TRBV6-5, with unresolved D. Germline lookup yields CDR1 MNHEY and CDR2 SVGAGI. V was pared by 3 bases and J by 0 bases, with 9 bases between. The CDR3 consists of 15 residues. The chain's CDR3 is CASSYWSNSYNEQFF. CDR3 in DNA: TGTGCCAGCAGTTATTGGTCCAACTCCTACAATGAGCAGTTCTTC.

The gene calls are TRBV18 and TRBJ1-5, with D possibly matching TRBD1 (6 bases). The germline V gene encodes CDR1 KGHSH and CDR2 LQKENI. The CDR3 length is 17 residues. Deletions cut 3 bases from V and 3 bases from J, with 18 bases between. The CDR3 nucleotides are TGTGCCAGCTCACCTAGGGTGGGGCAGGGGTACAATCAGCCCCAGCATTTT. Its protein is CASSPRVGQGYNQPQHF. Full variable domain (outside the CDR3, taken from reference TRBV18 and TRBJ1-5): NAGVMQNPRHLVRRRGQEARLRCSPMKGHSHVYWYRQLPEEGLKFMVYLQKENIIDESGMPKERFSAEFPKEGPSILRIQQVVRGDSAAYFCASSPRVGQGYNQPQHFGDGTRLSIL.

CDR3: CASSGGTGPNTEAFF. The CDR3 nucleotides read TGCGCCAGCAGCGGGGGGACAGGGCCGAACACTGAAGCTTTCTTT. The chain uses TRBV5-1 and TRBJ1-1, with 9 positions matching TRBD1. The germline V gene encodes CDR1 SGHRS and CDR2 YFSETQ. The V and J ends lost 4 bases and 1 base, in that order; junction bases with no gene match: 5. The CDR3 is made up of 15 amino acids.

A single count supports this clone. The chain combines TRBV5-6 with TRBJ1-5; possible D gene TRBD1, 6 bases. The CDR3 contains 19 residues. CDR1 SGHDT and CDR2 YYEEEE come from the germline V gene. Trimming left V 2 bases short and J 4 bases short, with 25 bases between. The CDR3 region is CASSLSSGHLYDVNQPQHF. CDR3 DNA: TGTGCCAGCAGCTTATCTTCGGGACACCTCTACGACGTGAATCAGCCCCAGCATTTT. Together with reference TRBV5-6 and TRBJ1-5, the CDR3 gives the full variable domain: DAGVTQSPTHLIKTRGQQVTLRCSPKSGHDTVSWYQQALGQGPQFIFQYYEEEERQRGNFPDRFSGHQFPNYSSELNVNALLLGDSALYLCASSLSSGHLYDVNQPQHFGDGTRLSIL.

The rearrangement joins TRBV10-3 to TRBJ2-3; 8 bases fit TRBD2. The CDR3 totals 15 residues. Germline V lookup: CDR1 ENHRY, CDR2 SYGVKD. V lost 7 bases, J lost 1 base, and 7 bases stayed unmatched. The CDR3 protein is CAINSGGGRTDTQYF. CDR3 sequence (DNA): TGTGCCATCAATTCGGGGGGGGGACGCACAGATACGCAGTATTTT.

The chain has TRBV28 and TRBJ1-2; 9 nucleotides match TRBD1. The CDR3 totals 13 residues. V trimming: 6 bases; J trimming: 8 bases; junction bases outside the gene matches: 7. The germline gives CDR1 MDHEN, CDR2 SYDVKM. The CDR3 DNA is TGTGCCAGCAGAACCGGGACAGGGAGCGGCTACACCTTC. It yields the protein CASRTGTGSGYTF.

This sequence joins TRBV3-1 (or the pseudogene TRBV3-2) and TRBJ2-7; a possible D gene is TRBD1 (6 bases). Germline assignment: CDR1 LGHDT and CDR2 YNNKEL (reference sequence). This CDR3 region has 13 residues. The V end lost 5 bases, the J end lost 0 bases, and 8 bases lay between the germline ends. CDR3 sequence (DNA): TGTGCCAGCAGCGAGACAGGCTCCTACGAGCAGTACTTC. It yields the protein CASSETGSYEQYF.

V usage is TRBV10-3 and J usage is TRBJ1-2, with a weak D call TRBD1 (6 bases). The V gene lost 6 bases and the J gene lost 4 bases, with 9 bases spanning the gap. Germline assignment: CDR1 ENHRY and CDR2 SYGVKD. This CDR3 comprises 12 residues. In DNA form, the CDR3 reads TGTGCCATCAGAGAGGACAGCTATGGCTACACCTTC. It encodes CAIREDSYGYTF.

The genes are TRBV18 and TRBJ1-5, with TRBD1 identical over 8 bases. V lost 6 bases, J lost 0 bases, and 1 base stayed unmatched. Germline V gene data show CDR1 as KGHSH and CDR2 as LQKENI. The length of the CDR3 is 14 residues. DNA for the CDR3: TGTGCCAGCTCGACAGGGGATAGCAATCAGCCCCAGCATTTT. It specifies CASSTGDSNQPQHF.

J is TRBJ2-3 and V is TRBV7-2, with D possibly TRBD2 on 5 matching bases. Germline-derived CDR1 and CDR2 are SGHTA and FQGNSA. The CDR3 length is 13 residues. Trimming shortened V by 5 bases and J by 11 bases, and 17 bases separated the two germline ends. The CDR3 bases are TGTGCCAGCAGCCGGCAAAGTTCCGGACTGCAGTATTTT. This sequence encodes CASSRQSSGLQYF.

The J gene is TRBJ1-6, the V gene TRBV19; D not resolved. Germline lookup yields CDR1 LNHDA and CDR2 SQIVND (reference sequence). This CDR3 has 15 residues. Trimming stripped 6 bases from V and 6 bases from J, with 15 bases between. The CDR3 here is CASRPGELGNSPLHF. In nucleotides, the CDR3 is TGTGCCAGTAGACCTGGGGAGTTGGGTAATTCACCCCTCCACTTT.

This clone was counted a single time. The chain employs TRBV11-2 and TRBJ2-2, with D perhaps being TRBD1 or TRBD2 (5 bases each). CDR3 length: 13 residues. CDR1 and CDR2 (germline): SGHAT, FQNNGV. V was trimmed by 0 bases and J by 9 bases, leaving 8 bases between them. The CDR3 reads CASSLEWGRELFF. The CDR3 bases are TGTGCCAGCAGCTTAGAATGGGGACGGGAGCTGTTTTTT.